This T cell receptor (beta chain) is from a study of Ad26.COV2.S vaccination and SARS-CoV-2 variants. The treatment here: approximately 18 received Ad26.COV2.S at low or high dose, single or two shots; several received placebo; per-sample allocation not given. Each sample was drawn 63 days after the first injection (of vaccine or placebo). The repertoire was sequenced with immunoSEQ multiplex PCR; TCRdb's copy has only in-frame clones and lacks some. The top ten hold 9% to 15% of the sample, which has fewer than 500,000 clones, over 75% seen once. V lost 0 bases and J lost 10, with 12 bases in between. Germline lookup yields CDR1 WNHNN and CDR2 SYGVQD (reference sequence). The CDR3 totals 13 residues.

This clonotype was obtained from a person aged 18-60 years who received the Ad26.COV2.S COVID-19 vaccine or a placebo. The chain has TRBV10-1 and TRBJ1-1; D unclear. The sequencing used peripheral blood, collected in a trial of Ad26.COV2.S vaccine versus placebo. The chain's CDR3 is CASSESTADGAFF. The DNA of the CDR3 is TGCGCCAGCAGTGAGTCGACCGCCGACGGAGCTTTCTTT.